One sample yielded the 8 T cell receptor beta chains listed below, sequenced in a study of neurological immune-mediated disorders. TCRdb passed the 5' RACE reads through MiXCR, listing each CDR3 protein once. Among about 51,000 distinct CDR3 sequences listed, 15% to 20% were seen once. Specimen: PBMCs. The receptors were gathered from a man in his sixties in good health.

This clonotype appeared many times. The rearrangement uses TRBV6-2 or TRBV6-3 and TRBJ2-1; 7 nucleotides agree with TRBD2. Germline V gene sequence: CDR1 MNHEY, CDR2 SVGEGT. The CDR3 loop spans 17 amino acids. V lost 3 bases to trimming and J lost 3 bases; unmatched junction nucleotides: 11. The DNA for the CDR3 is TGTGCCAGCAGTTATGCTCTGGGCGGGAGTCTCTACAATGAGCAGTTCTTC. Translating it yields CASSYALGGSLYNEQFF.

In its sample, this clonotype was seen many times. The chain is built from TRBV7-6 and TRBJ2-3; D not resolved. The CDR3 is 13 residues long. V was trimmed by 1 base and J by 1 base, leaving 3 bases between them. Germline CDR1 reads SGHVS; CDR2 reads FNYEAQ. CDR3 coding DNA: TGTGCCAGCAGCTTAGACCGCACAGATACGCAGTATTTT. Protein sequence: CASSLDRTDTQYF.

This clonotype was picked up many times. The rearrangement joins TRBV11-1 to TRBJ2-7, with 8 bases lining up with TRBD1. V lost 5 bases to trimming and J lost 2 bases; unmatched junction nucleotides: 5. Germline lookup yields CDR1 SGHAT and CDR2 FQDESV (reference sequence). The CDR3 contains 14 residues. DNA of the CDR3: TGTGCCAGCAGCGTCGGACAGGGACCCTACGAGCAGTACTTC. Translated: CASSVGQGPYEQYF.

Ten or more counts support this clonotype. The chain combines TRBV5-1 with TRBJ1-3; D might be TRBD1 (5 bases). The CDR3 has 14 amino acids. From germline, CDR1 is SGHRS and CDR2 YFSETQ. Deletions cut 4 bases from V and 2 bases from J, with 10 bases between. The CDR3 DNA sequence: TGCGCCAGCAGCGGCGGGGGAGCTGGAAACACCATATATTTT. Encoded protein: CASSGGGAGNTIYF.

This clonotype appeared many times. V usage is TRBV7-2 and J usage is TRBJ2-1, with 8 nucleotides matching TRBD2. The CDR3 contains 17 residues. V was clipped by 1 base and J by 4 bases; unmatched bases: 9. CDR1 SGHTA and CDR2 FQGNSA come from the germline V gene. CDR3 DNA: TGTGCCAGCAGCTTAGGGTCAGCGGGAGAGTTTTACAATGAGCAGTTCTTC. Its protein is CASSLGSAGEFYNEQFF.

This clonotype showed up many times. The chain employs TRBV20-1 and TRBJ2-1; TRBD2 aligns across 8 bases. J was trimmed by 0 bases and V by 2 bases; bases with no gene match: 3. The CDR3 runs 15 residues. CDR1 DFQATT and CDR2 SNEGSKA come from the germline V gene (reference sequence). CDR3 sequence reads: CSARLAGSSYNEQFF. CDR3 nucleotide sequence: TGCAGTGCTAGACTAGCGGGTAGCTCCTACAATGAGCAGTTCTTC.

This clonotype was counted at least ten times. The chain has TRBV20-1 and TRBJ1-2, with D possibly being TRBD1 (5 bases). Germline lookup yields CDR1 DFQATT and CDR2 SNEGSKA (reference sequence). Trimming removed 3 bases at V and 2 bases at J, with 19 bases between. This CDR3 comprises 16 residues. The CDR3 spells CSARIGTSGVNYGYTF. The CDR3 DNA is TGCAGTGCTAGGATTGGGACCTCCGGGGTGAACTATGGCTACACCTTC.

The sample holds many counts of this clonotype. J is TRBJ2-3 and V is TRBV28; TRBD1 agrees at 9 bases. Germline CDR1 and CDR2: MDHEN and SYDVKM. Trimming cost V 6 bases and J 9 bases; bases outside gene matches: 13. The length of the CDR3 is 15 residues. This chain's CDR3 is CASSRPRGQGNTQYF. The CDR3 DNA sequence: TGTGCCAGCAGCCGTCCAAGGGGACAGGGAAACACGCAGTATTTT.